The 26 T cell receptor beta chains reported below all come from one sample, sequenced in a study of T cells after posttransplantation cyclophosphamide. Some clones are missing from TCRdb's copy, which holds only in-frame ones; the method was immunoSEQ multiplex PCR. The data show more than 15,000 clones, with 75% to 90% seen just once and 25% to 30% held by the top ten. Control samples came 1 year after myeloablative marrow transplants with methotrexate plus calcineurin inhibitor. Material: PBMCs, obtained after allogeneic stem cell transplant with calcineurin inhibitor and methotrexate. Receptor source: a female patient under 30 who received an allogeneic stem cell transplant from an unrelated donor, was CMV-positive, and had acute and chronic GVHD. Certain T cells may be donor cells from the graft.

The V call is TRBV5-1, the J call TRBJ2-1; D might be TRBD2 (6 bases). The germline V and J ends were trimmed by 0 bases and 5 bases, with 12 bases remaining between them. This CDR3 spans 15 amino acids. Germline V CDR1 and CDR2: SGHRS, YFSETQ. The DNA of the CDR3 is TGCGCCAGCAGCTTGGATCCGCGGGGACACAATGAGCAGTTCTTC. Protein: CASSLDPRGHNEQFF.

The chain uses TRBV7-9 and TRBJ2-3; D is uncertain. In germline, CDR1 is SEHNR, CDR2 FQNEAQ (reference sequence). The CDR3 runs 15 residues. V shed 0 bases and J shed 2 bases, with 9 bases lying between them. Here the CDR3 reads CASSLARPVTDTQYF. In DNA, the CDR3 is TGTGCCAGCAGCTTAGCGCGGCCAGTCACAGATACGCAGTATTTT.

This clone has just one count. CDR3 sequence (DNA): TGTGCCAGCAGCCCTGTCGACAGCTACGAGCAGTACTTC. Translating gives CASSPVDSYEQYF. The V call is TRBV7-9, the J call TRBJ2-7, with D possibly matching TRBD1 (5 bases). The CDR3 totals 13 residues. Germline CDR1 reads SEHNR; CDR2 reads FQNEAQ (reference sequence). V lost 5 bases and J lost 3, with 11 bases in between.

Here the CDR3 reads CASSLGGREGTEAFF. The CDR3 nucleotides read TGCGCCAGCAGCTTAGGGGGGAGGGAAGGCACTGAAGCTTTCTTT. The genes are TRBV5-1 and TRBJ1-1, with D possibly being TRBD1 (6 bases). With 2 bases removed from V and 4 bases from J, the gap between germline ends came to 15 bases. The CDR3 covers 15 residues. Germline CDR1 reads SGHRS; CDR2 reads YFSETQ.

This clone was recorded once. The rearrangement links TRBV7-9 to TRBJ2-1; 10 bases match TRBD2. Per the germline V gene, CDR1 is SEHNR and CDR2 is FQNEAQ (reference sequence). With 1 base clipped from V and 9 bases from J, the junction kept 3 bases outside the gene matches. CDR3 length equals 14 residues. The CDR3 loop reads CASSLVSGRGEQFF. As DNA, the CDR3 is TGTGCCAGCAGCTTAGTGAGCGGGAGGGGTGAGCAGTTCTTC.

The chain links TRBV7-6 to TRBJ2-7; 8 bases fit TRBD2. The J segment lost 2 bases and the V segment lost 1 base, leaving 13 bases of the junction unmatched. The CDR3 loop spans 18 amino acids. Germline lookup yields CDR1 SGHVS and CDR2 FNYEAQ. CDR3 region: CASSLGVSGLAVTYEQYF. CDR3 bases: TGTGCCAGCAGCTTAGGTGTTAGCGGACTAGCTGTTACCTACGAGCAGTACTTC.

This chain uses TRBV7-9 with TRBJ2-3; D might be TRBD2 (6 bases). Trimming shortened V by 8 bases and J by 2 bases, and 11 bases separated the two germline ends. Germline CDR1 and CDR2: SEHNR and FQNEAQ (reference sequence). The CDR3 spans 13 residues. The CDR3 DNA follows: TGTGCCAGCGGTGGGACTTTCACAGATACGCAGTATTTT. Translation: CASGGTFTDTQYF.

The genes are TRBV10-2 and TRBJ1-5; a possible D gene is TRBD1 (6 bases). Per the germline V gene, CDR1 is WSHSY and CDR2 is SAAADI. CDR3 length: 14 residues. V gave up 5 bases and J gave up 4 bases, with 12 bases separating them. The CDR3 region has the DNA TGCGCCAGCAGTCCCGGGACAAGAAATCAGCCCCAGCATTTT. It translates to CASSPGTRNQPQHF.

CDR3: CSVGGTEAFF. Written as DNA, the CDR3 is TGCAGCGTTGGAGGGACTGAAGCTTTCTTT. The chain carries TRBV29-1 and TRBJ1-1; D remains unclear. The CDR3 covers 10 residues. Trimming removed 4 bases at V and 5 bases at J, with 5 bases between. CDR1 SQVTM and CDR2 ANQGSEA come from the germline V gene.

In nucleotides, the CDR3 is TGTGCCAGTAGTATCCGCACAGGGGGGTACACTGAAGCTTTCTTT. It encodes CASSIRTGGYTEAFF. The J gene is TRBJ1-1, the V gene TRBV19, with 8 positions matching TRBD1. This CDR3 spans 15 amino acids. Germline V gene data show CDR1 as LNHDA and CDR2 as SQIVND (reference sequence). The trim removed 3 bases at V and 3 bases at J, leaving 6 bases unmatched.

This sequence joins TRBV30 and TRBJ1-2, with D uncertain. Trimming removed 0 bases from V and 8 bases from J, with 16 bases in between. The CDR3 covers 14 residues. Germline loops: CDR1 GTSNPN, CDR2 SVGIG (reference sequence). The CDR3 reads CAWSVAGVFWGYTF. CDR3 DNA sequence: TGTGCCTGGAGTGTAGCAGGCGTTTTCTGGGGCTACACCTTC. The whole variable domain, filled in from reference TRBV30 and TRBJ1-2, reads SQTIHQWPATLVQPVGSPLSLECTVEGTSNPNLYWYRQAAGRGLQLLFYSVGIGQISSEVPQNLSASRPQDRQFILSSKKLLLSDSGFYLCAWSVAGVFWGYTFGSGTRLTVV.

About this clone itself: Compared with germline, one end of the junction differs, possibly owing to a read error. This sequence joins TRBV7-9 and TRBJ1-2; 8 bases line up with TRBD1. Germline V lookup: CDR1 SEHNR, CDR2 FQNEAQ (reference sequence). The CDR3 covers 16 residues. CDR3 in DNA: TGTGCCAGCAGCTTAGTACCGGACAGGGAGAACTTTGGCTACACCTTC. This translates into CASSLVPDRENFGYTF.

The chain recombines TRBV27 with TRBJ2-2; perhaps TRBD1 as D (6 bases). V was shortened by 6 bases and J by 7 bases, with 12 bases between the two germline ends. This CDR3 has 13 residues. CDR1 and CDR2 from the germline V gene are MNHEY and SMNVEV (reference sequence). The DNA for the CDR3 is TGTGCCAGCAGGGCAGGGGTCGTCGGGGAGCTGTTTTTT. Residues: CASRAGVVGELFF.

This chain links TRBV5-1 with TRBJ2-4, with 8 positions matching TRBD1. V lost 3 bases and J lost 6; bases outside the gene matches: 8. Germline V CDR1 and CDR2: SGHRS, YFSETQ. CDR3 size: 15 residues. CDR3 DNA sequence: TGCGCCAGCAGCTCCCGGGACAGGTTACTAAACATTCAGTACTTC. Translating it yields CASSSRDRLLNIQYF.

The chain employs TRBV19 and TRBJ1-1; D uncertain. The V end was cut by 1 base, the J end by 4 bases, with 10 bases between. From germline, CDR1 is LNHDA and CDR2 SQIVND (reference sequence). The CDR3 runs to 14 residues. CDR3 DNA sequence: TGTGCCAGTAGTATAGGGCAGTTTGGCACTGAAGCTTTCTTT. Its protein is CASSIGQFGTEAFF.

The chain combines TRBV5-6 with TRBJ2-1; 9 bases are a match to TRBD2. V dropped 0 bases and J dropped 9; count of bases not matched to a gene: 7. The V gene's germline CDR1 is SGHDT and CDR2 YYEEEE. CDR3 length: 15 residues. The CDR3 reads CASSLGVAGDVEQFF. The CDR3 DNA reads as TGTGCCAGCAGCTTGGGGGTAGCGGGAGATGTTGAGCAGTTCTTC.

The chain is built from TRBV5-1 and TRBJ2-3; TRBD1 agrees at 9 bases. With V trimmed by 0 bases and J by 5 bases, 16 bases remained unmatched. This CDR3 contains 19 residues. CDR1 and CDR2 from the germline V gene are SGHRS and YFSETQ. The CDR3 is CASSLGDREFSEVQDTQYF. The CDR3 nucleotides are TGCGCCAGCAGCTTGGGGGACAGGGAGTTTAGCGAGGTTCAAGATACGCAGTATTTT.

The V call is TRBV7-9, the J call TRBJ2-7; the match to TRBD2 covers 10 bases. Germline-derived CDR1 and CDR2 are SEHNR and FQNEAQ (reference sequence). The CDR3 runs to 15 residues. V shed 2 bases, J shed 7 bases, and the junction held 8 bases outside the gene matches. The CDR3 bases are TGTGCCAGCAGCTTACGAGCGGGAGGGGTTGGGGAGCAGTACTTC. Translating gives CASSLRAGGVGEQYF.

The chain combines TRBV2 with TRBJ1-1; 8 bases line up with TRBD1. V shed 6 bases and J 4 bases; nucleotides not matched to a gene: 7. Germline V CDR1 and CDR2: SNHLY, FYNNEI. This CDR3 is 14 amino acids long. DNA of the CDR3: TGTGCCAGCAGAACACAGGGGGGGGCCACTGAAGCTTTCTTT. It yields the protein CASRTQGGATEAFF.

The chain is built from TRBV30 and TRBJ2-2; the match to TRBD1 covers 8 bases. The germline CDR1 and CDR2 sequences are GTSNPN and SVGIG (reference sequence). V lost 2 bases to trimming and J lost 4 bases; unmatched junction nucleotides: 6. The CDR3 length is 15 residues. The CDR3 coding sequence is TGTGCCTGGAGTCACCTACAGGGGGGCACCGGGGAGCTGTTTTTT. Translation gives CAWSHLQGGTGELFF.

The chain combines TRBV2 with TRBJ2-4; 12 positions match TRBD2. Germline lookup yields CDR1 SNHLY and CDR2 FYNNEI. The CDR3 is made up of 16 amino acids. V lost 8 bases and J lost 7; bases outside the gene matches: 12. The CDR3 region is CASGEGLAGRANIQYF. In DNA, the CDR3 is TGTGCCAGCGGGGAGGGACTAGCGGGCCGCGCCAACATTCAGTACTTC.

The chain combines TRBV2 with TRBJ2-3; D gene uncertain. The ends were cut back, 0 bases at V and 9 bases at J, with 7 bases in the middle. Germline V CDR1 and CDR2: SNHLY, FYNNEI. The CDR3 is 12 amino acids. The CDR3 bases are TGTGCCAGCAGTGAAGCGGCGGAAACGCAGTATTTT. This translates into CASSEAAETQYF.

The chain has TRBV6-1 and TRBJ2-3; possibly TRBD1 for D (6 bases). Germline values: CDR1 MNHNS, CDR2 SASEGT. V dropped 4 bases and J dropped 0 bases, with 20 bases sitting between them. The CDR3 loop spans 18 amino acids. The DNA of the CDR3 is TGTGCCAGCAGTGGGGCCCCGCAGGGTCAGGGGAGCACAGATACGCAGTATTTT. It codes for CASSGAPQGQGSTDTQYF.

This clone is a singleton in its sample. An end of the junction differs from the germline gene, which may be a read error. The chain carries TRBV10-3 and TRBJ2-7; TRBD2 might be the D (5 bases). The length of the CDR3 is 11 residues. CDR1 and CDR2 from the germline V gene are ENHRY and SYGVKD. CDR3 bases: TGTGCCATCAGTGATACGGGATTATTGATATTC. Translated: CAISDTGLLIF.

This clone was seen only a few times. The chain employs TRBV2 and TRBJ1-6; D call uncertain. Germline CDR1 SNHLY, CDR2 FYNNEI. This CDR3 has 14 amino acids. Trimming cost V 1 base and J 9 bases, with 10 bases left between them. As DNA, the CDR3 is TGTGCCAGCAGTGAAGAGCTGCAAATTTCACCCCTCCACTTT. It codes for CASSEELQISPLHF.

On this clone: This CDR3 is also generated by other DNA sequences in the sample. The chain employs TRBV4-1 and TRBJ2-1; 11 bases line up with TRBD2. In germline, CDR1 is MGHRA, CDR2 YSYEKL. The CDR3 is made up of 16 amino acids. Unmatched junction bases numbered 5, after V lost 0 bases and J lost 7 bases. The DNA of the CDR3 is TGCGCCAGCAGCCAAGAGGCTAGCGGGAGGCTTAATGAGCAGTTCTTC. This sequence encodes CASSQEASGRLNEQFF.